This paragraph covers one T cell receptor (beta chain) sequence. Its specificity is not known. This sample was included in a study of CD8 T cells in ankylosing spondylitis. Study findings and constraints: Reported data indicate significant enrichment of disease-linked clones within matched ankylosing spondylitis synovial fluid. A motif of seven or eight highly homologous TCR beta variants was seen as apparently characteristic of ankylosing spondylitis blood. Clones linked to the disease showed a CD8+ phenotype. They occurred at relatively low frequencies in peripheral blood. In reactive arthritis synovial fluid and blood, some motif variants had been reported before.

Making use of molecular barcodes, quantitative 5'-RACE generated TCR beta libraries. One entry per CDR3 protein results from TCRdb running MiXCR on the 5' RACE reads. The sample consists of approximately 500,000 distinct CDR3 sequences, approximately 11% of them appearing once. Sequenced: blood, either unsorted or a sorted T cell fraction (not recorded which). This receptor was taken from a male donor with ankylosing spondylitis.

In DNA, the CDR3 is TGTGCCAGCAGCCAAGATTCGGAAGGACAGAACACTGAAGCTTTCTTT. The encoded protein is CASSQDSEGQNTEAFF. This chain uses TRBV3-1 with TRBJ1-1; a weak D match, TRBD1 (5 bases). Trimming removed 0 bases from V and 1 base from J, with 12 bases in between. Germline CDR1 LGHDT, CDR2 YNNKEL (reference sequence). This CDR3 has 16 residues. Full variable domain (missing parts from reference TRBV3-1 and TRBJ1-1): DTAVSQTPKYLVTQMGNDKSIKCEQNLGHDTMYWYKQDSKKFLKIMFSYNNKELIINETVPNRFSPKSPDKAHLNLHINSLELGDSAVYFCASSQDSEGQNTEAFFGQGTRLTVV.